One sample yielded the 22 T cell receptor beta chains listed below, sequenced in a study of cytomegalovirus exposure and HLA in healthy donors. In the PCR, 60 Vbeta and 13 Jbeta primers were used. Clones were sequenced by immunoSEQ multiplex PCR, and TCRdb holds only the in-frame ones, with some missing. Among 150,000 to 200,000 clones, roughly 65% were seen once, and the ten largest hold 3.5% to 5%. Material: PBMCs. Receptors originate from a woman younger than 35 in good health and CMV-seropositive.

The chain joins TRBV29-1 to TRBJ2-1; D remains ambiguous. Germline V gives CDR1 SQVTM, CDR2 ANQGSEA. V gave up 4 bases and J gave up 7 bases, with 17 bases separating them. The CDR3 totals 14 residues. CDR3 coding DNA: TGCAGCGTTGTAACCCAAATCGCAGCGAATGAGCAGTTCTTC. Protein sequence: CSVVTQIAANEQFF.

This clone has just a few counts. The rearrangement joins TRBV9 to TRBJ2-1; perhaps TRBD2 as D (8 bases). CDR3 length: 15 residues. V lost 3 bases and J lost 4, with 14 bases in between. Germline CDR1 SGDLS, CDR2 YYNGEE. CDR3 in DNA: TGTGCCAGCAGCGCGGGAGGGACAGATTACAATGAGCAGTTCTTC. Protein: CASSAGGTDYNEQFF.

V and J are TRBV5-6 and TRBJ2-1; D gene uncertain. Germline assignment: CDR1 SGHDT and CDR2 YYEEEE. This CDR3 is 13 amino acids long. Between the trimmed V and J ends, which lost 4 bases and 2 bases, there was a span of 7 bases. CDR3 DNA sequence: TGTGCCAGCAGCCCCCCCGCCTACAATGAGCAGTTCTTC. This codes for CASSPPAYNEQFF.

The table lists this clone with a few counts. J is TRBJ2-7 and V is TRBV5-4; tentative D call: TRBD2 (5 bases). CDR3 length: 15 amino acids. The V end was cut by 0 bases, the J end by 3 bases, with 13 bases between. Per the germline V gene, CDR1 is SGHNT and CDR2 is YYREEE (reference sequence). Here the CDR3 reads CASSLDALAYYEQYF. CDR3 in DNA: TGTGCCAGCAGCTTGGATGCCCTAGCTTACTACGAGCAGTACTTC.

The CDR3 loop is CSVERTGDITDTQYF. The CDR3 coding sequence is TGCAGCGTTGAACGAACAGGGGATATCACAGATACGCAGTATTTT. The gene calls are TRBV29-1 and TRBJ2-3; 7 positions match TRBD1. Germline V lookup: CDR1 SQVTM, CDR2 ANQGSEA. CDR3 length: 15 residues. Trimming took 2 bases from V and 2 from J; bases not matched to a gene: 7.

In this sample, this clone turned up once. This rearrangement joins TRBV7-9 to TRBJ2-7; 11 bases agree with TRBD2. CDR3 length: 16 amino acids. CDR1 SEHNR and CDR2 FQNEAQ come from the germline V gene (reference sequence). Germline trimming cut 4 bases from V and 4 bases from J; bases unmatched to any gene: 9. The CDR3 region has the DNA TGTGCCAGCAGCTCGTTAGCGGGAGGGAAAATATACGAGCAGTACTTC. The encoded protein is CASSSLAGGKIYEQYF. Full variable domain (missing parts from reference TRBV7-9 and TRBJ2-7): DTGVSQNPRHKITKRGQNVTFRCDPISEHNRLYWYRQTLGQGPEFLTYFQNEAQLEKSRLLSDRFSAERPKGSFSTLEIQRTEQGDSAMYLCASSSLAGGKIYEQYFGPGTRLTVT.

This clone was observed a handful of times. For the CDR3, the DNA is TGTGCCAGCAGCGCGGGTCCCACCCGGGGAGAGCAGTTCTTC. Protein product: CASSAGPTRGEQFF. This chain joins TRBV7-9 and TRBJ2-1, with a possible D match to TRBD2 (5 bases). CDR1 and CDR2 (germline): SEHNR, FQNEAQ (reference sequence). The germline V and J ends were trimmed by 5 bases and 10 bases, with 18 bases remaining between them. The CDR3 is 14 residues long.

The chain recombines TRBV7-8 with TRBJ2-5; D possibly corresponds to TRBD2 (5 bases). Trimming removed 1 base at V and 4 bases at J, with 13 bases between. CDR3 length equals 15 residues. Germline-derived CDR1 and CDR2 are SGHVS and FQNEAQ. The CDR3 sequence is CASSLVSGGGETQYF. The DNA for the CDR3 is TGTGCCAGCAGCTTAGTGAGCGGCGGCGGAGAGACCCAGTACTTC.

The genes are TRBV27 and TRBJ1-5; D gene unclear. CDR3 length: 13 amino acids. Trimming stripped 3 bases from V and 6 bases from J, with 9 bases between. Germline V gives CDR1 MNHEY, CDR2 SMNVEV (reference sequence). This chain's CDR3 is CASSLAGGQPQHF. The CDR3, as DNA: TGTGCCAGCAGTTTGGCGGGCGGTCAGCCCCAGCATTTT.

V and J are TRBV7-9 and TRBJ1-1; perhaps TRBD1 as D (5 bases). The CDR3 contains 12 residues. Trimming left V 6 bases short and J 4 bases short, with 9 bases between. The germline CDR1 and CDR2 sequences are SEHNR and FQNEAQ (reference sequence). CDR3 protein: CASSSTVTEAFF. As DNA, the CDR3 is TGTGCCAGCAGTTCGACAGTCACTGAAGCTTTCTTT.

This clone occurred a few times. The chain joins TRBV6-1 to TRBJ2-1, with TRBD1 matching over 12 bases. CDR1 and CDR2 (germline): MNHNS, SASEGT. This CDR3 region has 17 residues. The junction had 12 bases not matched to a gene; V was cut back by 3 bases and J by 9 bases. CDR3 loop: CASSDGFRDRGQGEQFF. The DNA for the CDR3 is TGTGCCAGCAGTGACGGATTCCGGGACAGGGGGCAGGGTGAGCAGTTCTTC.

This clone was observed a single time. The chain joins TRBV4-2 to TRBJ1-2; 8 bases are a match to TRBD1. The CDR3 is made up of 17 amino acids. From germline, CDR1 is LGHNA and CDR2 YNFKEQ. Trimming at V came to 1 base and at J to 8 bases, leaving 15 bases not matched to a gene. The CDR3 loop reads CASSQAHSRQGSGGYTF. The CDR3 region has the DNA TGTGCCAGCAGCCAAGCCCATTCGCGACAGGGGTCTGGAGGCTACACCTTC.

The chain joins TRBV7-2 to TRBJ2-6; tentative D call: TRBD1 (5 bases). The CDR3 covers 15 residues. The V end lost 2 bases, the J end lost 2 bases, and 7 bases lay between the germline ends. The germline gives CDR1 SGHTA, CDR2 FQGNSA. The CDR3 spells CASSLSGPGANVLTF. CDR3 sequence (DNA): TGTGCCAGCAGCTTATCAGGGCCTGGGGCCAACGTCCTGACTTTC.

This clone appeared a single time. V and J are TRBV7-3 and TRBJ2-1, with D unclear. This CDR3 is built from 14 residues. The V gene's germline CDR1 is SGHTA and CDR2 FQGTGA. V lost 4 bases, J lost 0 bases, and 7 bases lay in between. CDR3 protein: CASSSGSSYNEQFF. The CDR3 region has the DNA TGTGCCAGCAGCTCAGGTAGCTCCTACAATGAGCAGTTCTTC.

This rearrangement joins TRBV19 to TRBJ2-7, with 11 nucleotides matching TRBD1. This CDR3 is 14 amino acids long. In germline, CDR1 is LNHDA, CDR2 SQIVND (reference sequence). V dropped 7 bases and J dropped 2; count of bases not matched to a gene: 4. The CDR3 nucleotides are TGTGCCAGTACCCTGGGACAGGGGGCCTACGAGCAGTACTTC. It yields the protein CASTLGQGAYEQYF. The whole variable domain, filled in from reference TRBV19 and TRBJ2-7, reads DGGITQSPKYLFRKEGQNVTLSCEQNLNHDAMYWYRQDPGQGLRLIYYSQIVNDFQKGDIAEGYSVSREKKESFPLTVTSAQKNPTAFYLCASTLGQGAYEQYFGPGTRLTVT.

V and J are TRBV19 and TRBJ2-7, with 7 bases fitting TRBD2. The CDR3 spans 15 residues. V trimming: 1 base; J trimming: 1 base; junction bases outside the gene matches: 4. Germline-derived CDR1 and CDR2 are LNHDA and SQIVND (reference sequence). The CDR3 nucleotides read TGTGCCAGTAGTATAGTACTCGGGGGGTCCTACGAGCAGTACTTC. It translates to CASSIVLGGSYEQYF.

This clone has a handful of counts. The CDR3 is CASSPLGLSGTDTQYF. CDR3 sequence (DNA): TGTGCCAGCAGCCCCCTGGGCCTATCGGGCACAGATACGCAGTATTTT. The rearrangement links TRBV11-2 to TRBJ2-3; no firm D call. The CDR3 covers 16 residues. Germline V lookup: CDR1 SGHAT, CDR2 FQNNGV. Trimming cost V 5 bases and J 1 base, with 16 bases left between them.

V usage is TRBV25-1 and J usage is TRBJ1-1; tentative D call: TRBD1 (5 bases). Germline CDR1 MGHDK, CDR2 SYGVNS. This CDR3 comprises 15 residues. Trimming shortened V by 1 base and J by 2 bases, and 11 bases separated the two germline ends. CDR3 region: CASSESGGENTEAFF. CDR3 nucleotide sequence: TGTGCCAGCAGTGAATCGGGGGGGGAAAACACTGAAGCTTTCTTT.

This clone occurred once. Here the CDR3 reads CASRGQLQETQYF. The CDR3 DNA is TGTGCCAGTCGAGGACAGCTCCAAGAGACCCAGTACTTC. The V call is TRBV19, the J call TRBJ2-5, with TRBD1 as a possible D gene (6 bases). CDR3 length equals 13 residues. V was shortened by 8 bases and J by 1 base, with 11 bases between the two germline ends. Germline values: CDR1 LNHDA, CDR2 SQIVND (reference sequence). The full variable domain, its missing parts supplied by reference TRBV19 and TRBJ2-5, is DGGITQSPKYLFRKEGQNVTLSCEQNLNHDAMYWYRQDPGQGLRLIYYSQIVNDFQKGDIAEGYSVSREKKESFPLTVTSAQKNPTAFYLCASRGQLQETQYFGPGTRLLVL.

In its sample, this clone was seen once. The chain joins TRBV5-1 to TRBJ1-4, with D perhaps TRBD1 (5 bases). CDR1 and CDR2 (germline): SGHRS, YFSETQ. V was clipped by 6 bases and J by 5 bases, with 14 bases between them. This CDR3 contains 14 residues. In DNA form, the CDR3 reads TGCGCCAGCACCCATAGGGACTTGAATGAAAAACTGTTTTTT. It codes for CASTHRDLNEKLFF.

This chain uses TRBV5-1 with TRBJ2-1; 12 bases fit TRBD1. The CDR3 loop spans 15 amino acids. The ends lost 5 bases at V and 9 bases at J; junction bases unmatched: 9. CDR1 SGHRS and CDR2 YFSETQ come from the germline V gene. CDR3 sequence (DNA): TGCGCCAGCAGTCTTCGGGACAGGGGGCAGGTTGAGCAGTTCTTC. It translates to CASSLRDRGQVEQFF.

A remark on this clone: Relative to the germline gene, one junction end is altered; a read error may explain this. The gene calls are TRBV15 and TRBJ1-1, with D unclear. Germline V gene lookup returns CDR1 LNHNV and CDR2 YYDKDF (reference sequence). The CDR3 has 15 residues. The CDR3 protein is CATSSLVGRNAEAFF. In nucleotides, the CDR3 is TGTGCCACCAGCTCCCTGGTGGGGAGGAACGCTGAAGCTTTCTTT.